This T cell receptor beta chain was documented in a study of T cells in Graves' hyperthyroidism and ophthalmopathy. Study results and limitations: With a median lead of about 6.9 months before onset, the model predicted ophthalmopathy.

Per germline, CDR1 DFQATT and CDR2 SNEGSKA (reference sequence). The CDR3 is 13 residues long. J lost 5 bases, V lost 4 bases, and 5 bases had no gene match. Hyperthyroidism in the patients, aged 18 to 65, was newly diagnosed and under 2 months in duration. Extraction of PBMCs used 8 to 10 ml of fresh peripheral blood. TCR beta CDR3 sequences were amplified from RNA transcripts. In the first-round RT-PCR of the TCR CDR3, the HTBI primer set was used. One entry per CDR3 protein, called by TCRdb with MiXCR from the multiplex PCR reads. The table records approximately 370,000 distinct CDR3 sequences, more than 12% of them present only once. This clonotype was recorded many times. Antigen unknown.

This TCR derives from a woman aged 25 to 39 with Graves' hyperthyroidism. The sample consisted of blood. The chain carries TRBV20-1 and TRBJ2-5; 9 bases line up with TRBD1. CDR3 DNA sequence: TGCAGTGCTATCGCTGGACAGGGGGAGACCCAGTACTTC. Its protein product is CSAIAGQGETQYF.